The 11 T cell receptor beta chains given below trace back to one sample, sequenced in a study of cytomegalovirus exposure and HLA in healthy donors. Both 60 Vbeta primers and 13 Jbeta primers went into the PCR. Generated by immunoSEQ multiplex PCR, the TCRdb table keeps only in-frame clones and is missing some. The table lists 180,000 or so clones, roughly 80% of them singletons. The sequencing sample was made of PBMCs. The source is a female donor in good health and CMV-seronegative.

This clone was seen just once. J is TRBJ1-2 and V is TRBV7-2, with a weak D call TRBD1 (6 bases). Per the germline V gene, CDR1 is SGHTA and CDR2 is FQGNSA. Trimming stripped 5 bases from V and 1 base from J, with 14 bases between. The CDR3 covers 15 residues. This CDR3 reads CASSTGTARNYGYTF. CDR3 in DNA: TGTGCCAGCAGCACAGGGACCGCCCGTAACTATGGCTACACCTTC.

There are a few counts of this clone. Here the CDR3 DNA reads TGTGCCAGCAGCGTAGGGGACAGGGAATATACGCAGTATTTT. Translated, it gives CASSVGDREYTQYF. V and J are TRBV9 and TRBJ2-3, with TRBD1 identical over 9 bases. Germline lookup yields CDR1 SGDLS and CDR2 YYNGEE. The CDR3 totals 14 residues. The ends lost 0 bases at V and 7 bases at J; junction bases unmatched: 3.

A note on this clone: The junction shows a germline mismatch at one end, possibly a read error. Here the CDR3 reads CASSDTLSDRAWNYEQYF. CDR3 in DNA: TGTGCCAGCAGTGATACACTCTCCGACAGGGCCTGGAACTACGAGCAATACTTC. The V gene is TRBV2, the J gene TRBJ2-7; 7 nucleotides line up with TRBD1. The CDR3 is 18 residues long. Germline V gives CDR1 SNHLY, CDR2 FYNNEI.

The chain couples TRBV18 to TRBJ2-7, with TRBD1 identical over 7 bases. The CDR3 runs to 16 residues. Looked up from germline, CDR1 is KGHSH and CDR2 is LQKENI. The trim removed 3 bases at V and 2 bases at J, leaving 10 bases unmatched. CDR3 sequence reads: CASSPTTGSTTYEQYF. CDR3 nucleotides: TGTGCCAGCTCACCTACGACAGGGTCCACCACCTACGAGCAGTACTTC. Together with reference TRBV18 and TRBJ2-7, the CDR3 gives the full variable domain: NAGVMQNPRHLVRRRGQEARLRCSPMKGHSHVYWYRQLPEEGLKFMVYLQKENIIDESGMPKERFSAEFPKEGPSILRIQQVVRGDSAAYFCASSPTTGSTTYEQYFGPGTRLTVT.

The chain couples TRBV18 to TRBJ2-3; the D is unclear. Trimming removed 1 base at V and 2 bases at J, with 7 bases between. This CDR3 is built from 14 residues. The germline V gene encodes CDR1 KGHSH and CDR2 LQKENI. The CDR3 protein is CASSPQTDTDTQYF. The CDR3 DNA reads TGTGCCAGCTCACCACAAACAGACACAGATACGCAGTATTTT.

The V call is TRBV18, the J call TRBJ2-5; 13 bases map to TRBD2. CDR1 KGHSH and CDR2 LQKENI come from the germline V gene. This CDR3 contains 18 residues. V was pared by 3 bases and J by 1 base, with 8 bases of the junction left unmatched. For the CDR3, the DNA is TGTGCCAGCTCACCTCCGGCCGGGACTAGCGGGATCCAAGAGACCCAGTACTTC. Translating gives CASSPPAGTSGIQETQYF.

The sample holds a few counts of this clone. V usage is TRBV19 and J usage is TRBJ2-1; possible D gene TRBD2, 6 bases. This CDR3 is 15 amino acids long. V was cut by 5 bases and J by 4 bases, with 15 bases left in between. Germline V gives CDR1 LNHDA, CDR2 SQIVND (reference sequence). The CDR3 region has the DNA TGTGCCAGTAGTCCGTCGGGACTCCCATACAATGAGCAGTTCTTC. It codes for CASSPSGLPYNEQFF.

This chain connects TRBV27 to TRBJ2-7; the match to TRBD2 covers 8 bases. The CDR3 loop spans 14 amino acids. V gave up 10 bases and J gave up 2 bases; unmatched junction bases: 10. CDR1 is MNHEY, CDR2 SMNVEV, per germline (reference sequence). CDR3 loop: CATRSERGPYEQYF. The CDR3 DNA follows: TGTGCCACCCGTTCTGAGCGGGGGCCCTACGAGCAGTACTTC.

The V and J genes are TRBV2 and TRBJ2-7; 8 bases fit TRBD1. The CDR3 covers 14 residues. V gave up 3 bases and J gave up 5 bases; unmatched junction bases: 6. CDR1 is SNHLY, CDR2 FYNNEI, per germline. CDR3 sequence: CASSDGQGFHEQYF. CDR3 in DNA: TGTGCCAGCAGTGATGGACAGGGATTCCACGAGCAGTACTTC.

This clone was seen a handful of times. The rearrangement links TRBV7-2 to TRBJ2-3; 9 bases are a match to TRBD2. The V gene's germline CDR1 is SGHTA and CDR2 FQGNSA. Trimming took 5 bases from V and 6 from J; bases not matched to a gene: 9. The CDR3 covers 15 residues. CDR3 protein: CASSPLAGFRDTQYF. The CDR3 nucleotides are TGTGCCAGCAGCCCCCTAGCGGGGTTCAGGGATACGCAGTATTTT.

The chain couples TRBV10-3 to TRBJ2-7; TRBD2 is a possible D gene (6 bases). Germline CDR1 reads ENHRY; CDR2 reads SYGVKD. The CDR3 is made up of 14 amino acids. V was trimmed by 7 bases and J by 2 bases, leaving 15 bases between them. CDR3 DNA sequence: TGTGCCATCAACGACGGGGGAACCACCTACGAGCAGTACTTC. This gives the protein CAINDGGTTYEQYF.